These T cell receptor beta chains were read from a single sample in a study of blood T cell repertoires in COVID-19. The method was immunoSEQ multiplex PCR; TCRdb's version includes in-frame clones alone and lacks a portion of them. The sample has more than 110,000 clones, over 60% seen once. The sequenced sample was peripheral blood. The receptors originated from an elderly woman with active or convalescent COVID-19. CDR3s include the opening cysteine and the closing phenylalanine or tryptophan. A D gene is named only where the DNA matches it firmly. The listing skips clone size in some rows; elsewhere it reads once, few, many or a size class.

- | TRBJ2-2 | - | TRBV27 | CASSFRGFGELFF | TGTGCCAGCAGTTTTCGGGGGTTCGGGGAGCTGTTTTTT
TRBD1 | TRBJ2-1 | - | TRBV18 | CASSPRTGGLHNEQFF | TGTGCCAGCTCACCCAGGACAGGGGGTCTTCACAATGAGCAGTTCTTC
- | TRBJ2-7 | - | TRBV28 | CASSGRIPDEQYF | TGTGCCAGCAGTGGGAGGATCCCCGACGAGCAGTACTTC
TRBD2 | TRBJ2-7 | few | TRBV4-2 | CASSQSSRGGPEGEQYF | TGTGCCAGCAGCCAAAGTTCTCGCGGGGGGCCGGAAGGCGAGCAGTACTTC
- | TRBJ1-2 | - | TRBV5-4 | CASSSPLDYGYTF | TGTGCCAGCAGCTCCCCTTTAGACTATGGCTACACCTTC
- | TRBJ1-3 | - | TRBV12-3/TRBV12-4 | CASSFFRGNTIYF | TGTGCCAGCAGTTTTTTTAGAGGAAACACCATATATTTT
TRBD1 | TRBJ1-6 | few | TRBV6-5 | CASSRTGSSPLHF | TGTGCCAGCAGCAGGACAGGGAGTTCACCCCTCCACTTT
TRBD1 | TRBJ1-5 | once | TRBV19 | CASSDRGYSNQPQHF | TGTGCCAGTAGCGACAGGGGCTATAGCAATCAGCCCCAGCATTTT
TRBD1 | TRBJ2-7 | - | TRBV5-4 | CASSPRAGTDYEQYF | TGTGCCAGCAGCCCCCGAGCAGGGACAGACTACGAGCAGTACTTC
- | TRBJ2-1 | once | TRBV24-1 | CATSDLRGGSYNEQFF | TGTGCCACCAGTGATTTGCGAGGGGGCTCCTACAATGAGCAGTTCTTC
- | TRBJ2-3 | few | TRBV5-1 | CASQGNTDTQYF | TGCGCCAGCCAGGGAAACACAGATACGCAGTATTTT
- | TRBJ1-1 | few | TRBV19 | CASSIRDALPGGEAFF | TGTGCCAGTAGTATCCGGGACGCTCTACCGGGGGGTGAAGCTTTCTTT
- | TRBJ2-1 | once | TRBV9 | CASSVGVGPPFF | TGTGCCAGCAGCGTAGGGGTGGGGCCCCCGTTCTTC
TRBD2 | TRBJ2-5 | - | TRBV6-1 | CASSEGRVGIEKETQYF | TGTGCCAGCAGTGAGGGGAGGGTTGGAATCGAGAAAGAGACCCAGTACTTC
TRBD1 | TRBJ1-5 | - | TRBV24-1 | CATSDRDRATRNSNQPQHF | TGTGCCACCAGTGACCGGGACAGGGCGACTCGGAATAGCAATCAGCCCCAGCATTTT
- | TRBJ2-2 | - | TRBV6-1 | CASSGKRVLNTGELFF | TGTGCCAGCAGTGGGAAGAGGGTTTTAAACACCGGGGAGCTGTTTTTT
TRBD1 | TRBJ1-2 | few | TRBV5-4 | CASSQPGTGNGYTF | TGTGCCAGCAGCCAACCCGGGACAGGGAATGGCTACACCTTC
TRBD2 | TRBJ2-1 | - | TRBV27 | CASTRTSGGSGEQFF | TGTGCCAGCACCCGGACTAGCGGGGGGTCCGGGGAGCAGTTCTTC
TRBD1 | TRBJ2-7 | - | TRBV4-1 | CASSQIGGDEQYF | TGCGCCAGCAGCCAAATAGGGGGCGACGAGCAGTACTTC
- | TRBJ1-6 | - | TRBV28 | CASRSVWGNSPLHF | TGTGCCAGCAGGAGCGTGTGGGGCAATTCACCCCTCCACTTT
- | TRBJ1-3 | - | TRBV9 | CASSQTFHSGNTIYF | TGTGCCAGCAGCCAGACATTTCACTCTGGAAACACCATATATTTT
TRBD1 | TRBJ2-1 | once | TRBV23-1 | CASSLYRDRDHPSSPLVYNEQFF | TGCGCCAGCAGTCTCTACCGGGACAGGGATCACCCGTCTAGCCCCCTCGTCTACAATGAGCAGTTCTTC
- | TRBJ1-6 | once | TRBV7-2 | CASSFGGPDNSPLHF | TGTGCCAGCAGCTTCGGGGGGCCGGATAATTCACCCCTCCACTTT
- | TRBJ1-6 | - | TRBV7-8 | CASSRDGGGSPLHF | TGTGCCAGCAGCCGAGACGGGGGTGGTTCACCCCTCCACTTT
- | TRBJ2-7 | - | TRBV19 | CASSTGAGAYEQYF | TGTGCCAGTAGTACTGGGGCAGGGGCATACGAGCAGTACTTC
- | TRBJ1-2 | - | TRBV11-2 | CASSLDLGGGGYTF | TGTGCCAGCAGCTTAGATTTGGGAGGTGGTGGCTACACCTTC
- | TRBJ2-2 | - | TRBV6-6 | CASGQQGGGNTGELFF | TGTGCCAGTGGACAACAGGGGGGGGGCAACACCGGGGAGCTGTTTTTT
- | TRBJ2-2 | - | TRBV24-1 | CATSDRGNTGELFF | TGTGCCACCAGTGATCGCGGGAACACCGGGGAGCTGTTTTTT
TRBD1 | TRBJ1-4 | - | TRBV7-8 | CASSYRDRVFGQEKLFF | TGTGCCAGCAGCTATCGGGACAGGGTGTTTGGTCAGGAAAAACTGTTTTTT
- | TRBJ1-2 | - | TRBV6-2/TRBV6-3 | CASSPGGSQSYGYTF | TGTGCCAGCAGTCCCGGTGGGAGTCAGTCCTATGGCTACACCTTC
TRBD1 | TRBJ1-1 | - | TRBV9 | CASSVEDRVNTEAFF | TGTGCCAGCAGCGTAGAGGACAGGGTGAACACTGAAGCTTTCTTT
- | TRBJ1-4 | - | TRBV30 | CAWRPDSVNEKLFF | TGTGCCTGGAGACCGGACAGTGTCAATGAAAAACTGTTTTTT
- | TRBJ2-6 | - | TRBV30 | CAWTVSGANVLTF | TGTGCCTGGACCGTGTCTGGGGCCAACGTCCTGACTTTC
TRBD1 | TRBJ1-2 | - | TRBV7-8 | CASSLTGTGGGYTF | TGTGCCAGCAGCTTAACCGGGACAGGGGGGGGCTACACCTTC
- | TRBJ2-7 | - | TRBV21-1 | CASSKGGTGSDEQYF | TGTGCCAGCAGCAAAGGAGGGACAGGGTCCGACGAGCAGTACTTC
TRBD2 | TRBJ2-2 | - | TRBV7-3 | CASSLTGSGGPGTGELFF | TGTGCCAGCAGCTTAACTGGCAGCGGGGGGCCAGGCACCGGGGAGCTGTTTTTT
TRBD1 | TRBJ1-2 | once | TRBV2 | CASRQRVQGAVYGYTF | TGTGCCAGCAGGCAGCGGGTACAGGGGGCAGTCTATGGCTACACCTTC
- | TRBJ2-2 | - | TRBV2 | CASRRNSIRNTGELFF | TGTGCCAGTCGCAGGAACTCCATCCGGAACACCGGGGAGCTGTTTTTT
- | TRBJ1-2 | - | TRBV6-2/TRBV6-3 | CASSYPPTTGRYGYTF | TGTGCCAGCAGTTACCCTCCGACTACAGGGCGGTATGGCTACACCTTC
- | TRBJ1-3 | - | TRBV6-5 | CASSQQGYSGNTIYF | TGTGCCAGCAGTCAACAGGGATACTCTGGAAACACCATATATTTT
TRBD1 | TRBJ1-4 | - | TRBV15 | CATRGQGLYEKLFF | TGTGCCACCAGAGGACAGGGTCTATATGAAAAACTGTTTTTT
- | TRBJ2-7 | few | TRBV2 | CASSNQGYEQYF | TGTGCCAGCAGCAACCAGGGCTACGAGCAGTACTTC
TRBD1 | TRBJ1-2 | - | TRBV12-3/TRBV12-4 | CASSFSDRGGYTF | TGTGCCAGCAGTTTTTCGGACAGGGGGGGCTACACCTTC
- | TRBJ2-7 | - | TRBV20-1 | CSAYTVAEQYF | TGCAGTGCTTATACAGTCGCCGAGCAGTACTTC
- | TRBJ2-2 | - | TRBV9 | CASSPTSPGELFF | TGTGCCAGCAGCCCCACTAGTCCCGGGGAGCTGTTTTTT
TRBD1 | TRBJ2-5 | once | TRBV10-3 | CAISAGQSLETQYF | TGTGCCATCAGTGCGGGACAGTCCTTGGAGACCCAGTACTTC
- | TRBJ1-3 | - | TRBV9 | CASSVDWRSGAGNTIYF | TGTGCCAGCAGCGTAGACTGGAGATCAGGGGCTGGAAACACCATATATTTT
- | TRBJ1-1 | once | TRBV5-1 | CASSHRDRLNTEAFF | TGCGCCAGCAGTCATAGAGACAGGTTGAACACTGAAGCTTTCTTT